The 5 T cell receptor beta chains below all came from one sample that was sequenced in a study of T cell repertoires in cytomegalovirus infection (dated by TCRdb to the late 2010s). TCRdb shows the sequencer as Illumina HiSeq 1500. In-frame beta chains were kept once TCRdb had trimmed the public reads at Q25 with fastp and called clones with MiXCR. Duplicate CDR3 protein sequences are folded into a single record with the most common DNA and genes. Across this sample there are 200,000 to 300,000 distinct CDR3 sequences, with 9.1% seen only once. The leading ten clones occupy approximately 15% of the sample. Source material: PBMCs. The receptors stem from a human donor in good health (CMV status not recorded). Some clones in this sample may be carry-over from other donors' samples.

This clonotype came up many times. The rearrangement links TRBV7-2 to TRBJ2-3; either TRBD1 or TRBD2 may fit D (5 bases each). This CDR3 region has 16 residues. The V gene lost 5 bases and the J gene lost 2 bases, with 17 bases spanning the gap. From germline, CDR1 is SGHTA and CDR2 FQGNSA. For the CDR3, the DNA is TGTGCCAGCAGCCCCCGGGACGGATTCACCACAGATACGCAGTATTTT. Translation: CASSPRDGFTTDTQYF. The entire variable domain, with the rest obtained from reference TRBV7-2 and TRBJ2-3, is as follows: GAGVSQSPSNKVTEKGKDVELRCDPISGHTALYWYRQSLGQGLEFLIYFQGNSAPDKSGLPSDRFSAERTGGSVSTLTIQRTQQEDSAVYLCASSPRDGFTTDTQYFGPGTRLTVL.

This clonotype was found many times. The V call is TRBV7-2, the J call TRBJ2-3, with 7 bases matching TRBD2. Unmatched junction bases numbered 6, after V lost 3 bases and J lost 0 bases. In germline, CDR1 is SGHTA, CDR2 FQGNSA. The CDR3 has 16 amino acids. DNA for the CDR3: TGTGCCAGCAGCTTCCCGGGGGGACGAAGCACAGATACGCAGTATTTT. It translates to CASSFPGGRSTDTQYF.

At least ten counts were recorded for this clonotype. The chain employs TRBV6-1 and TRBJ2-1, with a weak D call TRBD2 (6 bases). CDR1 is MNHNS, CDR2 SASEGT, per germline. The V end lost 6 bases, the J end lost 0 bases, and 15 bases lay between the germline ends. This CDR3 contains 16 residues. In DNA form, the CDR3 reads TGTGCCAGCAGCTTAGGAGGGAATCCCTCCTACAATGAGCAGTTCTTC. Encoded protein: CASSLGGNPSYNEQFF.

This chain joins TRBV7-2 and TRBJ1-2; no reliable D call. The CDR3 contains 12 residues. Looked up from germline, CDR1 is SGHTA and CDR2 is FQGNSA. V dropped 2 bases and J dropped 9 bases, with 10 bases sitting between them. CDR3 amino acids: CASSLSLLRYTF. CDR3 DNA: TGTGCCAGCAGCTTAAGTCTACTCCGCTACACCTTC.

This clonotype was seen ten or more times. This sequence joins TRBV7-8 and TRBJ1-1, with 7 bases that match TRBD1. The junction had 8 bases not matched to a gene; V was cut back by 1 base and J by 0 bases. Germline loops: CDR1 SGHVS, CDR2 FQNEAQ. The CDR3 spans 17 residues. The CDR3 coding sequence is TGTGCCAGCAGCTTAGTGTCCCCGGGACAGCTGAACACTGAAGCTTTCTTT. Translation: CASSLVSPGQLNTEAFF.